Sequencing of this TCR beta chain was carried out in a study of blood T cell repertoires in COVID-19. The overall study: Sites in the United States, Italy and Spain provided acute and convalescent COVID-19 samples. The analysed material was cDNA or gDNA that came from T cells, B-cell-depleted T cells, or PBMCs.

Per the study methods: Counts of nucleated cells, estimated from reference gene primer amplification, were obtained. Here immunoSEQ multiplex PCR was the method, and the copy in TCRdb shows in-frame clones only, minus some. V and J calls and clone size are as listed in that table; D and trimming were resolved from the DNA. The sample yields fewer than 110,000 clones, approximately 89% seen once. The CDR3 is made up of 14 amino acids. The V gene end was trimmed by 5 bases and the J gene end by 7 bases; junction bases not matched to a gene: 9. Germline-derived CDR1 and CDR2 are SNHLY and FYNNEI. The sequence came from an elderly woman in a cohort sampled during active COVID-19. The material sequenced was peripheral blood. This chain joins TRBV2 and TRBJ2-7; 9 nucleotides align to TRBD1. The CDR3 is CASSSGTGSWEQYF. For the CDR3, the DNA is TGTGCCAGCAGTTCCGGGACAGGGAGTTGGGAGCAGTACTTC.